Presented here are 9 T cell receptor beta chains from one specimen sequenced in a study of blood T cell repertoires in COVID-19. The table came from immunoSEQ multiplex PCR; TCRdb's copy has only in-frame clones and leaves some out. Of around 340,000 clones in the sample, roughly 87% were seen once. Sequenced: peripheral blood. Receptors were obtained from a woman in her sixties with COVID-19, enrolled during active disease.

This clone came up once. The chain has TRBV7-9 and TRBJ1-5; TRBD1 is a possible D gene (5 bases). This CDR3 is built from 14 residues. Germline assignment: CDR1 SEHNR and CDR2 FQNEAQ (reference sequence). The V gene lost 1 base and the J gene lost 3 bases, with 7 bases spanning the gap. This CDR3 reads CASSLDRLNQPQHF. DNA of the CDR3: TGTGCCAGCAGCTTAGACAGGCTCAATCAGCCCCAGCATTTT.

V is TRBV11-1 and J is TRBJ1-2; a weak D match, TRBD1 (5 bases). The CDR3 contains 12 residues. Germline-derived CDR1 and CDR2 are SGHAT and FQDESV (reference sequence). V lost 2 bases and J 6 bases, leaving 7 bases between the germline ends. CDR3 protein: CASSLRGNGYTF. DNA of the CDR3: TGTGCCAGCAGCTTAAGGGGTAATGGCTACACCTTC.

The chain couples TRBV30 to TRBJ2-7; TRBD2 aligns across 7 bases. Germline trimming cut 8 bases from V and 3 bases from J; bases unmatched to any gene: 10. CDR3 length equals 13 residues. Germline CDR1 and CDR2: GTSNPN and SVGIG (reference sequence). The CDR3 spells CARPCGGSYEQYF. DNA for the CDR3: TGTGCCAGGCCTTGCGGGGGTAGCTACGAGCAGTACTTC.

V usage is TRBV7-8 and J usage is TRBJ2-7; 7 bases fit TRBD2. V lost 0 bases and J lost 5; bases outside the gene matches: 4. This CDR3 contains 14 residues. From germline, CDR1 is SGHVS and CDR2 FQNEAQ. The CDR3 nucleotides are TGTGCCAGCAGCTTAGCGGGAGGGCTTGACGAGCAGTACTTC. Its protein product is CASSLAGGLDEQYF.

The chain is built from TRBV5-1 and TRBJ2-5; D possibly corresponds to TRBD1 (6 bases). Germline V lookup: CDR1 SGHRS, CDR2 YFSETQ. The CDR3 sequence is 12 residues long. V was clipped by 3 bases and J by 4 bases, with 7 bases between them. This chain's CDR3 is CASSSGVETQYF. CDR3 coding DNA: TGCGCCAGCAGCTCAGGGGTAGAGACCCAGTACTTC.

The chain joins TRBV19 to TRBJ1-5; D unclear. CDR3 length: 13 amino acids. Trimming shortened V by 11 bases and J by 2 bases, and 13 bases separated the two germline ends. Germline V gene data show CDR1 as LNHDA and CDR2 as SQIVND (reference sequence). In DNA, the CDR3 is TGTGCCTCCCGCGATCTGGGCAATCAGCCCCAGCATTTT. Protein: CASRDLGNQPQHF.

The chain links TRBV18 to TRBJ1-2; TRBD1 is a possible D gene (5 bases). Germline V CDR1 and CDR2: KGHSH, LQKENI. Trimming removed 5 bases from V and 1 base from J, with 14 bases in between. The CDR3 totals 15 residues. The CDR3 DNA reads as TGTGCCAGCTCATTCCCTGGGACTCATAACTATGGCTACACCTTC. Translation: CASSFPGTHNYGYTF.

The sample holds one count of this clone. The J gene is TRBJ2-2, the V gene TRBV7-9; D is ambiguous. The CDR3 has 14 residues. Trimming left V 1 base short and J 8 bases short, with 11 bases between. CDR1 SEHNR and CDR2 FQNEAQ come from the germline V gene (reference sequence). The DNA of the CDR3 is TGTGCCAGCAGCTTAGGGCCCCTTTCTGGGGAGCTGTTTTTT. Amino acids: CASSLGPLSGELFF.

The chain joins TRBV6-5 to TRBJ2-3; 7 bases match TRBD2. The CDR3 is made up of 14 amino acids. J gave up 4 bases and V 6 bases, and 7 bases lay outside the gene matches. Germline CDR1 reads MNHEY; CDR2 reads SVGAGI. CDR3 protein: CASSLAEYADTQYF. CDR3 nucleotides: TGTGCCAGCAGCCTAGCGGAGTATGCAGATACGCAGTATTTT.